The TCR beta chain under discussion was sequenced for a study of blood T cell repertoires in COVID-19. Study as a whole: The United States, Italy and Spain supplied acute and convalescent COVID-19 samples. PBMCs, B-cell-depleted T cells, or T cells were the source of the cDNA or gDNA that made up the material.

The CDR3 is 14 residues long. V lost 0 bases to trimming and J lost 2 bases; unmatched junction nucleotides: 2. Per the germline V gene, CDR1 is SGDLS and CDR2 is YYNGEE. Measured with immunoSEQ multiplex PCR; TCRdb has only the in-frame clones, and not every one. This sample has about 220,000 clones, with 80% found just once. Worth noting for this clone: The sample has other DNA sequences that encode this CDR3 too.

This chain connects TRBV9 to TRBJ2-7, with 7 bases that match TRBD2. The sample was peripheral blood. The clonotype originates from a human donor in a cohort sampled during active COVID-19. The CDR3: CASSVGAGAYEQYF. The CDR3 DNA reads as TGTGCCAGCAGCGTAGGGGCGGGAGCCTACGAGCAGTACTTC. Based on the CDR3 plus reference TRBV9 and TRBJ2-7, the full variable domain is DSGVTQTPKHLITATGQRVTLRCSPRSGDLSVYWYQQSLDQGLQFLIQYYNGEERAKGNILERFSAQQFPDLHSELNLSSLELGDSALYFCASSVGAGAYEQYFGPGTRLTVT.